The entry below gives a single TCR beta chain sequence along with its context. What it binds is unknown. This entry is derived from a study of cytomegalovirus exposure and HLA in healthy donors. Findings and limits, study-wide: Sequencing likely produced, as an artifact, a cluster of highly shared sequence variants.

60 Vbeta and 13 Jbeta primers were used in PCR. The repertoire was sequenced with immunoSEQ multiplex PCR; TCRdb's copy has only in-frame clones and lacks some. The sample has under 130,000 clones, around 86% seen once; the top ten hold about 6.9%. V lost 6 bases to trimming and J lost 6 bases; unmatched junction nucleotides: 5. The germline CDR1 and CDR2 sequences are SQVTM and ANQGSEA. CDR3 length equals 13 residues. The sequence came from a man aged 25-45 years in good health and CMV-seropositive. The sample consisted of PBMCs. This sequence joins TRBV29-1 and TRBJ2-1; 10 nucleotides align to TRBD1. As DNA, the CDR3 is TGCAGCGTGGGACAGGGGTTATCCAATGAGCAGTTCTTC. Its translation is CSVGQGLSNEQFF.